Each of the 29 T cell receptor beta chains below was sequenced from the same sample in a study of control samples from healthy donors and cancer patients (dated by TCRdb to between 2020 and 2021). Library method: the immunoSEQ multiplex PCR assay. TCRdb re-hosts the immuneACCESS table, in-frame sequences only. Its copies lack some clones; in the studies checked, an unresolved V gene accounts for under half of them, and the cause for the rest is not known. Recorded for this sample are some 100,000 clones; about 90% of them occurred a single time. The top ten clonotypes cover under 20% of the sample. The sequencing sample was made of blood. The source is a woman aged 45-60 years in good health.

V and J are TRBV6-5 and TRBJ1-2; weak D call: TRBD1 (5 bases). V was cut by 6 bases and J by 4 bases, with 18 bases left in between. Looked up from germline, CDR1 is MNHEY and CDR2 is SVGAGI. The CDR3 loop spans 15 amino acids. The CDR3: CASRGGRQNLYGYTF. The CDR3 DNA reads as TGTGCCAGCAGGGGGGGTCGACAGAACCTCTATGGCTACACCTTC.

V usage is TRBV2 and J usage is TRBJ1-1, with D unclear. The CDR3 runs to 14 residues. CDR1 and CDR2 (germline): SNHLY, FYNNEI. V was shortened by 5 bases and J by 0 bases, with 10 bases between the two germline ends. The CDR3 region is CASSQRWLNTEAFF. CDR3 in DNA: TGTGCCAGCAGTCAGAGATGGCTGAACACTGAAGCTTTCTTT.

The chain is built from TRBV24-1 and TRBJ1-2; 8 nucleotides match TRBD1. Trimming at V came to 0 bases and at J to 8 bases, leaving 1 base not matched to a gene. CDR3 size: 13 residues. CDR1 and CDR2 (germline): KGHDR, SFDVKD. CDR3 nucleotides: TGTGCCACCAGTGATTTGCCAGGGGGCGGCTACACCTTC. This gives the protein CATSDLPGGGYTF.

The V call is TRBV2, the J call TRBJ2-7; D gene uncertain. Per germline, CDR1 SNHLY and CDR2 FYNNEI. V lost 6 bases to trimming and J lost 3 bases, with 9 bases between them. The CDR3 consists of 12 residues. The DNA for the CDR3 is TGTGCCAGCAGCCAGAGCCACTACGAGCAGTACGTC. It is translated as CASSQSHYEQYV.

This rearrangement joins TRBV16 to TRBJ2-2; D uncertain. The CDR3 is 13 residues long. In germline, CDR1 is KGHSY, CDR2 FQNENV. Trimming left V 5 bases short and J 6 bases short, with 10 bases between. In DNA form, the CDR3 reads TGTGCCAGCAGCTCCGCATGGCCCGGGGAGCTGTTTTTT. It codes for CASSSAWPGELFF.

CDR3 in DNA: TGCGCCTGTGTCTGGAGGGGTGTCGCAGATACGCAGTATTTT. The encoded protein is CACVWRGVADTQYF. The chain couples TRBV10-1 to TRBJ2-3, with a tentative D call TRBD2 (6 bases). There are 14 residues in the CDR3. With 11 bases removed from V and 4 bases from J, the gap between germline ends came to 19 bases. CDR1 WNHNN and CDR2 SYGVQD come from the germline V gene (reference sequence).

The V call is TRBV15, the J call TRBJ2-2; TRBD2 matches at 7 bases. The CDR3 is made up of 15 amino acids. Germline loops: CDR1 LNHNV, CDR2 YYDKDF (reference sequence). The V segment lost 8 bases and the J segment 6 bases; nucleotides outside the gene matches: 12. The CDR3 here is CATDFTGGSAGELFF. The CDR3 nucleotides read TGTGCCACCGACTTCACCGGGGGGTCGGCCGGGGAGCTGTTTTTT.

The chain links TRBV7-8 to TRBJ1-2, with TRBD1 matching 9 bases. The V gene's germline CDR1 is SGHVS and CDR2 FQNEAQ. The CDR3 runs to 15 residues. Trimming took 6 bases from V and 8 from J; bases not matched to a gene: 13. In nucleotides, the CDR3 is TGTGCCAGCAGGCCAGGTGGGACAGGGTATTTAGGCTACACCTTC. Its translation is CASRPGGTGYLGYTF.

The rearrangement uses TRBV19 and TRBJ2-3, with D tentatively TRBD2 (5 bases). The germline gives CDR1 LNHDA, CDR2 SQIVND (reference sequence). CDR3 size: 14 residues. V was cut by 3 bases and J by 3 bases, with 10 bases left in between. CDR3 DNA: TGTGCCAGTAGTATTATTAGCGAAACAGATACGCAGTATTTT. Residues: CASSIISETDTQYF.

This chain connects TRBV6-5 to TRBJ1-6, with a tentative D call TRBD1 (5 bases). CDR1 and CDR2 from the germline V gene are MNHEY and SVGAGI. The V gene lost 8 bases and the J gene lost 9 bases, with 14 bases spanning the gap. This CDR3 contains 13 residues. This chain's CDR3 is CASRGRRGSPLHF. The CDR3 nucleotides read TGTGCCAGCCGGGGCAGGAGAGGTTCACCCCTCCACTTT.

The V and J genes are TRBV7-8 and TRBJ2-1, with 8 bases fitting TRBD1. Germline V CDR1 and CDR2: SGHVS, FQNEAQ. V was pared by 5 bases and J by 2 bases, with 8 bases of the junction left unmatched. The CDR3 extends over 16 amino acids. The CDR3, as DNA: TGTGCCAGCAGCCAAGATGACAGGGGCCCCTACAATGAGCAGTTCTTC. The encoded protein is CASSQDDRGPYNEQFF. Using reference TRBV7-8 and TRBJ2-1 for the parts outside the CDR3, the full variable domain is GAGVSQSPRYKVAKRGQDVALRCDPISGHVSLFWYQQALGQGPEFLTYFQNEAQLDKSGLPSDRFFAERPEGSVSTLKIQRTQQEDSAVYLCASSQDDRGPYNEQFFGPGTRLTVL.

This chain uses TRBV30 with TRBJ2-2, with TRBD2 identical over 7 bases. CDR3 size: 15 residues. V trimming: 4 bases; J trimming: 0 bases; junction bases outside the gene matches: 5. Germline assignment: CDR1 GTSNPN and CDR2 SVGIG (reference sequence). The CDR3 DNA reads as TGTGCCTGGAAACGGGACTATCCGAACACCGGGGAGCTGTTTTTT. This codes for CAWKRDYPNTGELFF.

The chain is built from TRBV4-1 and TRBJ1-2, with unresolved D. Germline V gene data show CDR1 as MGHRA and CDR2 as YSYEKL. The CDR3 is 16 residues long. Trimming stripped 4 bases from V and 5 bases from J, with 20 bases between. The CDR3 is CASSPQLADEVYGYTF. The DNA of the CDR3 is TGCGCCAGCAGCCCACAGTTGGCGGATGAGGTGTATGGCTACACCTTC.

The V and J genes are TRBV7-8 and TRBJ2-4; 9 bases align to TRBD2. Germline lookup yields CDR1 SGHVS and CDR2 FQNEAQ. Losses at the gene ends were 3 bases for V and 4 bases for J; bases not matched to a gene: 4. The CDR3 spans 15 residues. CDR3 loop: CASSLSGRTKNIQYF. The CDR3 DNA is TGTGCCAGCAGCTTGAGCGGGAGGACTAAAAACATTCAGTACTTC.

The rearrangement links TRBV5-5 to TRBJ2-7; 7 bases fit TRBD1. The CDR3 runs 15 residues. Losses at the gene ends were 0 bases for V and 1 base for J; bases not matched to a gene: 4. Germline loops: CDR1 SGHKS, CDR2 YYEKEE (reference sequence). CDR3 loop: CASSLGPGQSYEQYV. The CDR3 nucleotides are TGTGCCAGCAGCTTGGGGCCGGGACAGTCCTACGAGCAGTACGTC.

This chain connects TRBV7-3 to TRBJ1-1, with 7 bases that match TRBD1. The CDR3 has 13 residues. V dropped 5 bases and J dropped 10; count of bases not matched to a gene: 10. CDR1 and CDR2 (germline): SGHTA, FQGTGA. The DNA for the CDR3 is TGTGCCAGCAGCCTACAGGGGAGAGAAGTAGCTTTCTTT. This sequence encodes CASSLQGREVAFF.

This CDR3 reads CAISERGTEAFF. CDR3 DNA sequence: TGTGCCATCAGTGAGAGGGGCACTGAAGCTTTCTTT. The rearrangement uses TRBV10-3 and TRBJ1-1; a weak D match, TRBD1 (5 bases). Germline values: CDR1 ENHRY, CDR2 SYGVKD. The ends were cut back, 2 bases at V and 4 bases at J, with 5 bases in the middle. The CDR3 sequence is 12 residues long.

This chain joins TRBV27 and TRBJ2-7, with D perhaps TRBD1 (6 bases). Per the germline V gene, CDR1 is MNHEY and CDR2 is SMNVEV (reference sequence). The V gene lost 2 bases and the J gene lost 3 bases, with 8 bases spanning the gap. There are 13 residues in the CDR3. The CDR3 reads CASSLKQGYEQYV. DNA for the CDR3: TGTGCCAGCAGTTTAAAACAGGGCTACGAGCAGTACGTC.

This sequence joins TRBV18 and TRBJ2-6; a weak D match, TRBD2 (5 bases). The V gene lost 6 bases and the J gene lost 3 bases, with 12 bases spanning the gap. Germline V gene data show CDR1 as KGHSH and CDR2 as LQKENI. The CDR3 totals 15 residues. The CDR3 coding sequence is TGTGCCAGCTCGCCTGACGGGGTTGGGGCCAACGTCCTGACTTTC. Protein sequence: CASSPDGVGANVLTF.

J is TRBJ1-2 and V is TRBV9; D unclear. V was cut by 4 bases and J by 6 bases, with 13 bases left in between. The CDR3 totals 13 residues. The germline gives CDR1 SGDLS, CDR2 YYNGEE. The CDR3 DNA reads TGTGCCAGCAGCCCAGAAAGGAGTCATGGCTACACCTTC. It yields the protein CASSPERSHGYTF.

The chain employs TRBV18 and TRBJ2-7; D might be TRBD2 (5 bases). Per germline, CDR1 KGHSH and CDR2 LQKENI. The CDR3 has 15 residues. Trimming took off 3 bases at V and 0 bases at J, with 12 bases between the two ends. This chain's CDR3 is CASSPLGLSSYEQYF. Here the CDR3 DNA reads TGTGCCAGCTCACCCCTTGGACTTAGCTCCTACGAGCAGTACTTC.

V and J are TRBV30 and TRBJ1-4; TRBD1 might be the D (5 bases). V lost 8 bases to trimming and J lost 3 bases, with 16 bases between them. Germline V gene sequence: CDR1 GTSNPN, CDR2 SVGIG (reference sequence). This CDR3 contains 14 residues. This CDR3 reads CALARQGSNEKLFF. CDR3 nucleotide sequence: TGTGCCCTGGCCCGGCAGGGATCTAATGAAAAACTGTTTTTT.

The CDR3 spells CASSFGKGDAYNEQFF. The CDR3 region has the DNA TGCGCCAGCAGCTTCGGGAAGGGAGATGCCTACAATGAGCAGTTCTTC. V usage is TRBV5-1 and J usage is TRBJ2-1; a possible D gene is TRBD2 (5 bases). CDR3 size: 16 residues. V shed 2 bases and J shed 2 bases, with 14 bases lying between them. CDR1 is SGHRS and CDR2 is YFSETQ in the germline V gene.

The genes are TRBV2 and TRBJ1-2, with D perhaps TRBD1 (5 bases). With 5 bases removed from V and 5 bases from J, the gap between germline ends came to 18 bases. The CDR3 runs to 15 residues. Germline V gene sequence: CDR1 SNHLY, CDR2 FYNNEI. The DNA of the CDR3 is TGTGCCAGCAGTCGACGGGGCAGTGATGGATATGGCTACACCTTC. This encodes CASSRRGSDGYGYTF. Full variable domain (outside the CDR3, taken from reference TRBV2 and TRBJ1-2): EPEVTQTPSHQVTQMGQEVILRCVPISNHLYFYWYRQILGQKVEFLVSFYNNEISEKSEIFDDQFSVERPDGSNFTLKIRSTKLEDSAMYFCASSRRGSDGYGYTFGSGTRLTVV.

The chain carries TRBV4-1 and TRBJ2-2; D unresolved. The germline CDR1 and CDR2 sequences are MGHRA and YSYEKL. V shed 1 base and J shed 5 bases, with 2 bases lying between them. CDR3 length equals 12 residues. The CDR3 region has the DNA TGCGCCAGCAGCCAAGGGACCGGGGAGCTGTTTTTT. Its protein product is CASSQGTGELFF.

The rearrangement joins TRBV11-2 to TRBJ1-6; no clear D gene. This CDR3 has 17 residues. V was trimmed by 2 bases and J by 0 bases, leaving 11 bases between them. CDR1 SGHAT and CDR2 FQNNGV come from the germline V gene. CDR3 residues: CASSLRVPSSYNSPLHF. DNA of the CDR3: TGTGCCAGCAGCTTAAGGGTGCCGAGCTCCTATAATTCACCCCTCCACTTT. The full variable domain, completed using reference TRBV11-2 and TRBJ1-6, is EAGVAQSPRYKIIEKRQSVAFWCNPISGHATLYWYQQILGQGPKLLIQFQNNGVVDDSQLPKDRFSAERLKGVDSTLKIQPAKLEDSAVYLCASSLRVPSSYNSPLHFGNGTRLTVT.

The rearrangement joins TRBV11-2 to TRBJ1-1; 8 bases line up with TRBD1. The CDR3 runs to 11 residues. Germline V gene data show CDR1 as SGHAT and CDR2 as FQNNGV. Losses at the gene ends were 8 bases for V and 10 bases for J; bases not matched to a gene: 6. The CDR3 DNA reads as TGTGCCAGCGGAACAACAGGGGGAGCTTTCTTT. Amino acid sequence: CASGTTGGAFF.

The genes are TRBV5-1 and TRBJ1-3; the D gene is possibly TRBD1 (5 bases). CDR1 and CDR2 from the germline V gene are SGHRS and YFSETQ. Trimming stripped 0 bases from V and 0 bases from J, with 13 bases between. The CDR3 runs 17 residues. The CDR3 bases are TGCGCCAGCAGCTTGGTCTCCCCCAGGGTCTCTGGAAACACCATATATTTT. Its translation is CASSLVSPRVSGNTIYF. The variable domain in full, completed from reference TRBV5-1 and TRBJ1-3, reads KAGVTQTPRYLIKTRGQQVTLSCSPISGHRSVSWYQQTPGQGLQFLFEYFSETQRNKGNFPGRFSGRQFSNSRSEMNVSTLELGDSALYLCASSLVSPRVSGNTIYFGEGSWLTVV.

Points on this clone: Other DNA sequences of this sample code for an identical CDR3. The V gene is TRBV6-5, the J gene TRBJ1-1; possibly TRBD1 for D (5 bases). Germline V lookup: CDR1 MNHEY, CDR2 SVGAGI. The ends were cut back, 2 bases at V and 1 base at J, with 11 bases in the middle. The CDR3 length is 15 residues. The CDR3 loop is CASSYSGQGNTEAFF. The CDR3 bases are TGTGCCAGCAGTTACAGCGGGCAGGGGAACACTGAAGCTTTCTTT.